One sample yielded the 12 T cell receptor beta chains listed below, sequenced in a study of blood T cell repertoires in COVID-19. The table came from immunoSEQ multiplex PCR; TCRdb's copy has only in-frame clones and leaves some out. The sample includes 100,000 or so clones, around nine tenths of them seen just once. The sequencing input was peripheral blood. The receptors originated from a human donor in a cohort sampled during active COVID-19.

The V call is TRBV4-1, the J call TRBJ2-1; 13 bases map to TRBD2. Looked up from germline, CDR1 is MGHRA and CDR2 is YSYEKL. With 1 base clipped from V and 7 bases from J, the junction kept 7 bases outside the gene matches. The CDR3 covers 17 residues. The CDR3 nucleotides read TGCGCCAGCAGCCAAGTTGGGGGACTAGCGGGACGGAATGAGCAGTTCTTC. This codes for CASSQVGGLAGRNEQFF.

V gene TRBV7-7 combines with J gene TRBJ2-3; 8 nucleotides align to TRBD2. Unmatched junction bases numbered 9, after V lost 5 bases and J lost 2 bases. The germline gives CDR1 SSHAT, CDR2 FNYEAQ (reference sequence). CDR3 length equals 16 residues. In DNA, the CDR3 is TGTGCCAGCAGCCCAACTAGCGGTAGATACACAGATACGCAGTATTTT. It codes for CASSPTSGRYTDTQYF.

The V gene is TRBV6-6, the J gene TRBJ1-2, with TRBD1 matching 8 bases. The V gene end was trimmed by 6 bases and the J gene end by 0 bases; junction bases not matched to a gene: 3. Germline-derived CDR1 and CDR2 are MNHNY and SVGAGI (reference sequence). The CDR3 has 14 residues. In nucleotides, the CDR3 is TGTGCCAGCAGAAAACAGGGGGCTAACTATGGCTACACCTTC. Translated, it gives CASRKQGANYGYTF.

The V gene is TRBV12-3 or TRBV12-4, the J gene TRBJ2-7; the D is unclear. The CDR3 sequence is 13 residues long. V was clipped by 5 bases and J by 6 bases, with 14 bases between them. The CDR3 DNA sequence: TGTGCCAGCAGTGGCGGCCCGATGGCCGAGCAGTACTTC. Its translation: CASSGGPMAEQYF.

The rearrangement links TRBV7-6 to TRBJ2-7, with a weak D call TRBD2 (7 bases). Deletions cut 1 base from V and 2 bases from J, with 12 bases between. Germline-derived CDR1 and CDR2 are SGHVS and FNYEAQ. The CDR3 covers 15 residues. As DNA, the CDR3 is TGTGCCAGCAGCTTAGATTCGGGGGGCCCCTACGAGCAGTACTTC. It codes for CASSLDSGGPYEQYF.

The chain has TRBV19 and TRBJ2-6, with 7 positions matching TRBD1. V was clipped by 7 bases and J by 4 bases; unmatched bases: 28. CDR3 length equals 22 residues. Germline values: CDR1 LNHDA, CDR2 SQIVND (reference sequence). The CDR3 region has the DNA TGTGCCAGTACATACTCCCGGCCGGGGAAAGGTGACAGGGTTACCGGGGCCAACGTCCTGACTTTC. Its translation: CASTYSRPGKGDRVTGANVLTF.

The chain recombines TRBV18 with TRBJ2-7; a possible D gene is TRBD1 (6 bases). Deletions cut 3 bases from V and 0 bases from J, with 15 bases between. Germline values: CDR1 KGHSH, CDR2 LQKENI. CDR3 size: 16 residues. The CDR3 coding sequence is TGTGCCAGCTCACCTTTCTCAACGGACAGCTCCTACGAGCAGTACTTC. Its protein product is CASSPFSTDSSYEQYF.

The rearrangement joins TRBV12-5 to TRBJ2-2, with a tentative D call TRBD1 (6 bases). The V end was cut by 3 bases, the J end by 0 bases, with 17 bases between. Looked up from germline, CDR1 is LGHNT and CDR2 is FRNRAP. CDR3 length: 18 residues. The CDR3 DNA follows: TGTGCTAGTGGTTTTGTAAAGGATGGGACAACGAACACCGGGGAGCTGTTTTTT. Translation gives CASGFVKDGTTNTGELFF. The variable domain in full, completed from reference TRBV12-5 and TRBJ2-2, reads DARVTQTPRHKVTEMGQEVTMRCQPILGHNTVFWYRQTMMQGLELLAYFRNRAPLDDSGMPKDRFSAEMPDATLATLKIQPSEPRDSAVYFCASGFVKDGTTNTGELFFGEGSRLTVL.

This clone came up once. This chain links TRBV5-6 with TRBJ1-1, with TRBD1 matching over 9 bases. The CDR3 has 15 residues. Looked up from germline, CDR1 is SGHDT and CDR2 is YYEEEE. The V gene end was trimmed by 0 bases and the J gene end by 4 bases; junction bases not matched to a gene: 4. CDR3 residues: CASSLANRGLTEAFF. The CDR3 DNA reads TGTGCCAGCAGCTTGGCCAACAGGGGGCTCACTGAAGCTTTCTTT. The whole variable domain, filled in from reference TRBV5-6 and TRBJ1-1, reads DAGVTQSPTHLIKTRGQQVTLRCSPKSGHDTVSWYQQALGQGPQFIFQYYEEEERQRGNFPDRFSGHQFPNYSSELNVNALLLGDSALYLCASSLANRGLTEAFFGQGTRLTVV.

This clone was seen only once. The V call is TRBV3-1 (or the pseudogene TRBV3-2), the J call TRBJ1-3, with 10 bases aligning to TRBD1. The germline V gene has CDR1 LGHDT and CDR2 YNNKEL (reference sequence). After removal of 4 bases from V and 2 bases from J, the junction contained 5 bases not matched to a gene. The CDR3 loop spans 16 amino acids. The CDR3 region has the DNA TGTGCCAGCAGCCGGACCGGGACAGGGGCTGGAAACACCATATATTTT. Protein product: CASSRTGTGAGNTIYF.

This sequence joins TRBV19 and TRBJ2-2; D might be TRBD1 (6 bases). This CDR3 is built from 15 residues. The V end was cut by 6 bases, the J end by 5 bases, with 16 bases between. Germline V lookup: CDR1 LNHDA, CDR2 SQIVND (reference sequence). The CDR3 nucleotides read TGTGCCAGTAGAGTTGGGGGCTCGGGGACCGGGGAGCTGTTTTTT. Translated: CASRVGGSGTGELFF.

The V call is TRBV28, the J call TRBJ2-2; 8 bases map to TRBD1. This CDR3 region has 14 residues. The J segment lost 8 bases and the V segment lost 3 bases, leaving 5 bases of the junction unmatched. Germline V CDR1 and CDR2: MDHEN, SYDVKM. In DNA, the CDR3 is TGTGCCAGCAGTTTTCAGGGGGCGCTTGGGGAGCTGTTTTTT. Its translation is CASSFQGALGELFF.